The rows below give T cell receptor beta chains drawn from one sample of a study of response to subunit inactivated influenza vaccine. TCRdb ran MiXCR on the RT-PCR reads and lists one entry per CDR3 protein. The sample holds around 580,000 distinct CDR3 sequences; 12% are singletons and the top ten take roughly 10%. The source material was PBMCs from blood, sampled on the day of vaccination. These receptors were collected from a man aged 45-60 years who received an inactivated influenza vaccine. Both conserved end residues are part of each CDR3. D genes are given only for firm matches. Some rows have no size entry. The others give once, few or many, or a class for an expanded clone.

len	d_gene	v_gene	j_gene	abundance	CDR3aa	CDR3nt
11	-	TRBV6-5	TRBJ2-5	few	CASNYQGTQYF	TGTGCCAGCAATTACCAAGGGACCCAGTACTTC
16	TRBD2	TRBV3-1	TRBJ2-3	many	CASSQGTSGRSRTQYF	TGTGCCAGCAGCCAAGGAACTAGCGGGAGGTCACGTACGCAGTATTTT
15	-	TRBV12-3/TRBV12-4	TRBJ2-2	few	CASRLPGQETGELFF	TGTGCCAGCAGGTTACCGGGACAAGAAACCGGGGAGCTGTTTTTT
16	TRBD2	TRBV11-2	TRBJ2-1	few	CASSLPPGGGYNEQFF	TGTGCCAGCAGCTTACCTCCGGGGGGAGGATACAATGAGCAGTTCTTC
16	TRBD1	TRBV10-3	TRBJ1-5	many	CAISESEAGGGQPQHF	TGTGCCATCAGTGAGTCGGAGGCAGGAGGGGGCCAGCCCCAGCATTTT
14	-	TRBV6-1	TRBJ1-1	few	CASSGRARNTEAFF	TGTGCCAGCAGCGGCCGGGCCAGAAACACTGAAGCTTTCTTT
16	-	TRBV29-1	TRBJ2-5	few	CSGGTPSLGGKETQYF	TGCAGCGGAGGGACTCCCTCCTTGGGGGGCAAAGAGACCCAGTACTTC
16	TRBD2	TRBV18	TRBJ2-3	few	CASSPPYSGGADTQYF	TGTGCCAGCTCACCACCATATAGCGGGGGGGCCGATACGCAGTATTTT
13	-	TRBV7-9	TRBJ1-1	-	CASSWSGYAEAFF	TGTGCCAGCAGCTGGTCGGGTTACGCTGAAGCTTTCTTT
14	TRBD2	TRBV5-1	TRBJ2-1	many	CASSPGLDNNEQFF	TGCGCCAGCAGCCCTGGACTAGATAACAATGAGCAGTTCTTC
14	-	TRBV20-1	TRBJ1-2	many	CSARVPPSTYGYTF	TGCAGTGCTAGAGTTCCCCCATCTACATATGGCTACACCTTC
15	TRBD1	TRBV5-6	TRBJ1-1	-	CASSRWDREGTEAFF	TGTGCCAGCAGCCGATGGGACAGGGAAGGAACTGAAGCTTTCTTT
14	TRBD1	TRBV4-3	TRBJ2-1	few	CASSRDRDPLEQFF	TGCGCCAGCAGCCGGGACAGAGACCCACTTGAGCAGTTCTTC
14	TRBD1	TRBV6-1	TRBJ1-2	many	CASSPSGQGSGYTF	TGTGCCAGCAGCCCTTCTGGACAGGGAAGTGGCTACACCTTC
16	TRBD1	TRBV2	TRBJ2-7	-	CASSEGGRDRAYEQYF	TGTGCCAGCAGTGAAGGGGGCCGGGACAGGGCCTACGAGCAGTACTTC
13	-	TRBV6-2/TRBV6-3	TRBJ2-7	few	CASSSRAMGEQYF	TGTGCCAGCAGCTCCAGGGCCATGGGCGAGCAGTACTTC
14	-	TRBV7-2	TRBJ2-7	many	CASSLAGSLYEQYF	TGTGCCAGCAGCTTAGCAGGGTCTCTCTACGAGCAGTACTTC
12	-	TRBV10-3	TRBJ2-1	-	CAISEAGNEQFF	TGTGCCATCAGTGAGGCCGGTAATGAGCAGTTCTTC
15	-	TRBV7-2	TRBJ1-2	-	CASSQSLGRSNGYTF	TGTGCCAGCAGCCAATCATTGGGCAGATCTAATGGCTACACCTTC
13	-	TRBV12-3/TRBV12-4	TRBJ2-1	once	CASSLNREDEQFF	TGTGCCAGCAGTTTAAACAGGGAGGATGAGCAGTTCTTC
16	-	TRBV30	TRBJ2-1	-	CAWSAEAESWWNEQFF	TGTGCCTGGAGTGCGGAAGCGGAGTCATGGTGGAATGAGCAGTTCTTC
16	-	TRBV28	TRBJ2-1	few	CASSPYWGAAYNEQFF	TGTGCCAGCAGCCCTTATTGGGGGGCGGCCTACAATGAGCAGTTCTTC
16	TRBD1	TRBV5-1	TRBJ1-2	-	CASSLSGSGTGRGYTF	TGCGCCAGCAGCCTGTCCGGATCCGGGACAGGGAGGGGCTACACCTTC
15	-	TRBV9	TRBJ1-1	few	CASSGPGTVNTEAFF	TGTGCCAGCAGCGGACCCGGGACGGTGAACACTGAAGCTTTCTTT
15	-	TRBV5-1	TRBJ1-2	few	CASSEDSNFNYGYTF	TGCGCCAGCAGCGAAGACAGTAACTTTAACTATGGCTACACCTTC
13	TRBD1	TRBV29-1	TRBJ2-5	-	CSARDRGLETQYF	TGCAGCGCCAGGGACAGGGGCTTGGAGACCCAGTACTTC
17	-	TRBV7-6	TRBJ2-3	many	CASSLRNMLASGDTQYF	TGTGCCAGCAGCTTAAGGAACATGCTAGCCAGCGGGGATACGCAGTATTTT
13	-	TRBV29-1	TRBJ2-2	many	CSARAGNTGELFF	TGCAGCGCTCGGGCAGGGAACACCGGGGAGCTGTTTTTT
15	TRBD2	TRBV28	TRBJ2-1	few	CASRKAGGPDNEQFF	TGTGCCAGCAGAAAAGCGGGAGGGCCCGATAATGAGCAGTTCTTC
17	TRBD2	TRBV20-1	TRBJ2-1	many	CSAQKLPLAGPYNEQFF	TGCAGTGCTCAGAAATTACCCCTAGCGGGGCCCTACAATGAGCAGTTCTTC
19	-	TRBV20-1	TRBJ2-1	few	CSARGGGRVETRTYNEQFF	TGCAGTGCTAGAGGAGGTGGCAGGGTCGAGACTAGGACCTACAATGAGCAGTTCTTC
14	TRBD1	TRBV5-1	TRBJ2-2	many	CASSRDRGSGELFF	TGCGCCAGCAGCCGGGACAGGGGCAGCGGGGAGCTGTTTTTT
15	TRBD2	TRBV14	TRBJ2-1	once	CASSLGLAYYNEQFF	TGTGCCAGCAGCCTGGGACTAGCCTACTACAATGAGCAGTTCTTC
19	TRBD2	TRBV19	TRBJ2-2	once	CASRPTLGLAADATGELFF	TGTGCCAGTAGGCCCACCCTGGGACTAGCGGCCGACGCGACCGGGGAGCTGTTTTTT
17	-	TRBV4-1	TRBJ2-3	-	CASSQGLGRTITDTQYF	TGCGCCAGCAGCCAAGGGTTAGGACGGACTATCACAGATACGCAGTATTTT
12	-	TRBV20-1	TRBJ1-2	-	CSARDRTDGYTF	TGCAGTGCTAGAGATAGGACAGACGGCTACACCTTC
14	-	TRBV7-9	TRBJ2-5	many	CASSLAPSGQTQYF	TGTGCCAGCAGCTTAGCGCCAAGCGGGCAGACCCAGTACTTC
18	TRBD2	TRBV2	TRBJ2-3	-	CAFCSRLRLAGSTDTQYF	TGTGCCTTCTGTTCCCGGCTAAGACTAGCGGGGAGCACAGATACGCAGTATTTT
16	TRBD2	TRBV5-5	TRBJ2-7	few	CASSLAGVAGRYEQYF	TGTGCCAGCAGCTTGGCCGGGGTAGCGGGAAGGTACGAGCAGTACTTC
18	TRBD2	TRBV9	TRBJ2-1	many	CASSVRGGELAGGNEQFF	TGTGCCAGCAGCGTAAGGGGAGGGGAACTAGCGGGGGGGAATGAGCAGTTCTTC
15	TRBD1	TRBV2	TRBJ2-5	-	CASSTRTGYQETQYF	TGTGCCAGCAGTACCCGGACAGGGTACCAAGAGACCCAGTACTTC
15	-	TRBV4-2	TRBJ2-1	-	CASSQGHMLVGEQFF	TGTGCCAGCAGCCAAGGACACATGCTGGTCGGAGAGCAGTTCTTC
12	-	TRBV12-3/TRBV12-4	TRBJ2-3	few	CASSLGAFAQYF	TGTGCCAGCAGTTTAGGCGCGTTCGCGCAGTATTTT
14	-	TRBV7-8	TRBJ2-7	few	CASSLEEGLLEQYF	TGTGCCAGCAGCTTAGAGGAAGGGCTCCTCGAGCAGTACTTC
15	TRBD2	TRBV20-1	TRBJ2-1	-	CSASFLGGSYNEQFF	TGCAGTGCTAGTTTTCTGGGGGGGTCCTACAATGAGCAGTTCTTC
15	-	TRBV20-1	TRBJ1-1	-	CSAREAGRMNTEAFF	TGCAGTGCTAGAGAAGCAGGGAGGATGAACACTGAAGCTTTCTTT
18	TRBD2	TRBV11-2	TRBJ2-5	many	CASSLVGVLAGNQETQYF	TGTGCCAGCAGCTTAGTGGGTGTGCTAGCGGGGAACCAAGAGACCCAGTACTTC
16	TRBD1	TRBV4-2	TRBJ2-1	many	CASSADREITGIEQFF	TGTGCCAGCAGCGCGGACAGGGAAATTACCGGGATTGAGCAGTTCTTC
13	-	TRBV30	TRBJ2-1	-	CAWNTGSYNEQFF	TGTGCCTGGAATACAGGGTCCTACAATGAGCAGTTCTTC
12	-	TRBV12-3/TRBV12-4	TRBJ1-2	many	CASSRGGYGYTF	TGTGCCAGCAGTCGTGGGGGATATGGCTACACCTTC
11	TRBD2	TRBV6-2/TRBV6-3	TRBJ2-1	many	CASSPLAGQFF	TGTGCCAGCAGCCCACTAGCGGGGCAGTTCTTC
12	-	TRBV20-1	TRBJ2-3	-	CSAPPSGDTQYF	TGCAGTGCCCCCCCGAGTGGAGATACGCAGTATTTT
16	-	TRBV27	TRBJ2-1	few	CASSFQLVNGNNEQFF	TGTGCCAGCAGTTTCCAACTAGTTAACGGGAACAATGAGCAGTTCTTC